The TCR beta chain described here comes from a study of CD4 and CD8 cells across lung adenocarcinoma regions (dated by TCRdb to the late 2010s). Regarding the research as a whole: The study compared tumor centers with tumor margins to examine intratumor heterogeneity of the T cell receptor repertoire.

The donors were patients who had localized lung adenocarcinoma, which is a subtype of non-small cell lung cancer. Samples were obtained from the margins of localized lung adenocarcinomas. For TCR repertoire analysis, CD8+ T cells taken from tumor tissue were profiled apart from CD4+ T cells. Receptor amplification or capture employed PCR. Reads for this sample came from a HiSeq X Ten. TCRdb passed the public sequencing reads through fastp at Q25 and MiXCR, retaining productive beta sequences. Each record represents a unique CDR3 protein, reported with the most common genes and DNA among its rows. Recorded for this sample are some 10,000 distinct CDR3 sequences; 35% to 55% of them occurred a single time. The top ten hold more than 30% of the sample. The CDR3, from cysteine to phenylalanine, totals 15 residues. The sequence is cut down to CDR3 DNA, 45 bases in frame from base 1. Regarding this clonotype: It has no known antigen specificity. No quality values exist for individual bases; no much larger clone is one base distant.

The sequencing sample was made of CD8+ T cells from the margin of a lung tumor. The label giving this sample's cell subset or site can be read as: tumor margin region. The source of this sequence is a male donor with lung adenocarcinoma. The CD4 and CD8 labels of this study may be unreliable. The chain links TRBV12-3 or TRBV12-4 with TRBJ2-1; the D gene cannot be named for sure. Matching the DNA end better, TRBJ2-7 makes the J call doubtful. The bases are TGTGCCAGCAGTTTACGTCAGGCGTCCTACAACAAGCAGTACTTC. This sequence encodes CASSLRQASYNKQYF.